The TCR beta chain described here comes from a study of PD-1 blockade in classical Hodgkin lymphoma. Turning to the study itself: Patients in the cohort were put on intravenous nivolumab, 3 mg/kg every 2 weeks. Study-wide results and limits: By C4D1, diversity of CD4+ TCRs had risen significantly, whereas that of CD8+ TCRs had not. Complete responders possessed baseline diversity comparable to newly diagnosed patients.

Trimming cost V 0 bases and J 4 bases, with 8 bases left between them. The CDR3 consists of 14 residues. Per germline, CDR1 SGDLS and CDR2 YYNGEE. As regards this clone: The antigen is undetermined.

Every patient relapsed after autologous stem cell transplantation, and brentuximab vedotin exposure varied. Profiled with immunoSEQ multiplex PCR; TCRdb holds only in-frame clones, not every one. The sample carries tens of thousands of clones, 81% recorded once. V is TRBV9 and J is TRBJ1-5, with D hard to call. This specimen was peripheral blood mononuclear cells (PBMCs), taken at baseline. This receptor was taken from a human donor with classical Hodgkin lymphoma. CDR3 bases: TGTGCCAGCAGCGTAGGCCCCCGAAATCAGCCCCAGCATTTT. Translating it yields CASSVGPRNQPQHF.